One sample yielded the 10 T cell receptor beta chains listed below, sequenced in a study of shared clonotypes between healthy human individuals (dated by TCRdb to 2020 to 2021). Library method: the immunoSEQ multiplex PCR assay. Here the immuneACCESS table is served through TCRdb, limited to in-frame sequences with V and J called. Missing clones are a known gap in these copies; in checked studies unresolved V genes cover under half, and the rest lacks a known reason. A total of approximately 640,000 clones appear in this sample, approximately 75% of them only once. Approximately 1.8% of the sample is in the top ten clones. Material: memory CD4+ T cells sorted from blood. The meaning of the sample's cell subset or site label: CD45RA-negative fraction. These receptors originate from a woman aged 30 to 39 in good health.

The chain uses TRBV6-1 and TRBJ2-3; a possible D gene is TRBD2 (6 bases). V lost 4 bases and J 1 base, leaving 15 bases between the germline ends. Germline CDR1 is MNHNS and CDR2 is SASEGT. This CDR3 has 16 amino acids. CDR3 sequence (DNA): TGTGCCAGCAGTGCCGTGTTAGCGGCAGGCACAGATACGCAGTATTTT. It is translated as CASSAVLAAGTDTQYF.

This chain links TRBV30 with TRBJ2-7; TRBD1 aligns across 8 bases. The germline V gene has CDR1 GTSNPN and CDR2 SVGIG (reference sequence). CDR3 length equals 15 residues. The trim removed 3 bases at V and 3 bases at J, leaving 10 bases unmatched. CDR3 sequence reads: CAWSRQGAMLYEQYF. Written as DNA, the CDR3 is TGTGCCTGGAGCCGGCAGGGGGCCATGCTCTACGAGCAGTACTTC. Variable domain in full (rest from reference TRBV30 and TRBJ2-7): SQTIHQWPATLVQPVGSPLSLECTVEGTSNPNLYWYRQAAGRGLQLLFYSVGIGQISSEVPQNLSASRPQDRQFILSSKKLLLSDSGFYLCAWSRQGAMLYEQYFGPGTRLTVT.

The V gene is TRBV9, the J gene TRBJ1-2; 7 nucleotides line up with TRBD1. The V gene's germline CDR1 is SGDLS and CDR2 YYNGEE. V shed 3 bases, J shed 2 bases, and the junction held 4 bases outside the gene matches. This CDR3 contains 14 residues. DNA for the CDR3: TGTGCCAGCAGCGGGAGGACAGGAAACTATGGCTACACCTTC. This sequence encodes CASSGRTGNYGYTF.

V gene TRBV27 combines with J gene TRBJ2-2, with TRBD1 as a possible D gene (6 bases). Trimming stripped 3 bases from V and 0 bases from J, with 11 bases between. The CDR3 has 16 residues. Germline assignment: CDR1 MNHEY and CDR2 SMNVEV (reference sequence). Written as DNA, the CDR3 is TGTGCCAGCAGTTTTGCGGACAGCACGAACACCGGGGAGCTGTTTTTT. It yields the protein CASSFADSTNTGELFF.

The CDR3 spells CASGSDGDREETQYF. For the CDR3, the DNA is TGTGCCAGCGGGTCGGATGGCGACAGAGAAGAGACCCAGTACTTC. The gene calls are TRBV28 and TRBJ2-5, with D tentatively TRBD1 (5 bases). The CDR3 loop spans 15 amino acids. V lost 8 bases and J lost 3, with 19 bases in between. The V gene's germline CDR1 is MDHEN and CDR2 SYDVKM.

The genes are TRBV27 and TRBJ2-1, with 13 nucleotides matching TRBD2. In germline, CDR1 is MNHEY, CDR2 SMNVEV (reference sequence). J lost 2 bases, V lost 5 bases, and 0 bases had no gene match. The CDR3 runs to 15 residues. CDR3 protein: CASSTSGRAYNEQFF. The CDR3 nucleotides are TGTGCCAGCAGTACTAGCGGGAGGGCCTACAATGAGCAGTTCTTC.

This clone was detected a few times. The rearrangement uses TRBV18 and TRBJ2-1; D may be TRBD2 (6 bases). The CDR3 runs 15 residues. Germline CDR1 and CDR2: KGHSH and LQKENI. The germline V and J ends were trimmed by 6 bases and 0 bases, with 12 bases remaining between them. The CDR3 sequence is CASSAGRASYNEQFF. The DNA of the CDR3 is TGTGCCAGCTCGGCGGGACGCGCCTCCTACAATGAGCAGTTCTTC.

This clone was counted a few times. CDR3 nucleotide sequence: TGTGCCAGCATAGGACGGGGGACTGAAGCTTTCTTT. This translates into CASIGRGTEAFF. The chain links TRBV6-1 to TRBJ1-1, with D perhaps matching TRBD1 (5 bases). Looked up from germline, CDR1 is MNHNS and CDR2 is SASEGT. The ends were cut back, 7 bases at V and 5 bases at J, with 11 bases in the middle. The CDR3 spans 12 residues.

This sequence joins TRBV15 and TRBJ2-3; tentative D call: TRBD2 (5 bases). This CDR3 region has 14 residues. V gave up 1 base and J gave up 2 bases, with 7 bases separating them. The germline gives CDR1 LNHNV, CDR2 YYDKDF (reference sequence). The CDR3 nucleotides are TGTGCCACCAGCAGAGCCGGGATCACAGATACGCAGTATTTT. Translating it yields CATSRAGITDTQYF. The full variable domain, its missing parts supplied by reference TRBV15 and TRBJ2-3, is DAMVIQNPRYQVTQFGKPVTLSCSQTLNHNVMYWYQQKSSQAPKLLFHYYDKDFNNEADTPDNFQSRRPNTSFCFLDIRSPGLGDTAMYLCATSRAGITDTQYFGPGTRLTVL.

The chain carries TRBV7-8 and TRBJ2-5; 11 bases line up with TRBD2. Trimming removed 0 bases from V and 4 bases from J; junction bases left unmatched: 4. The CDR3 covers 16 residues. The germline V gene has CDR1 SGHVS and CDR2 FQNEAQ. The CDR3 DNA reads as TGTGCCAGCAGCTTAGCTAGGCTAGCGGGAGGAGAGACCCAGTACTTC. This translates into CASSLARLAGGETQYF.